Each of the 28 T cell receptor beta chains below was sequenced from the same sample in a study of CD8 T cells in Susac syndrome. Roughly 0.45 to 1 ug RNA was reverse transcribed with random hexamers. TCRdb called the immunoSEQ multiplex PCR reads again in MiXCR, with one record for every CDR3 protein. The sample shows 75,000 to 95,000 distinct CDR3 sequences, 90% to 95% of them seen only once. Sequencing was carried out using CD8+ T cells from PBMCs. The receptor set was obtained from a human donor with Susac syndrome.

This chain uses TRBV27 with TRBJ1-2; D is unresolved. CDR3 size: 13 residues. Trimming shortened V by 2 bases and J by 7 bases, and 11 bases separated the two germline ends. Germline CDR1 reads MNHEY; CDR2 reads SMNVEV (reference sequence). The CDR3 bases are TGTGCCAGCAGTTTACTCGGTCGCTTTGGCTACACCTTC. It codes for CASSLLGRFGYTF.

This chain connects TRBV5-1 to TRBJ2-7; TRBD2 agrees at 11 bases. This CDR3 spans 13 amino acids. The junction had 4 bases not matched to a gene; V was cut back by 5 bases and J by 6 bases. The germline V gene has CDR1 SGHRS and CDR2 YFSETQ. This chain's CDR3 is CASSTSGSREQYF. The CDR3 DNA reads TGCGCCAGCAGTACTAGCGGGAGTCGCGAGCAGTACTTC.

The chain links TRBV30 to TRBJ1-5; D may be TRBD1 (5 bases). Deletions cut 2 bases from V and 6 bases from J, with 8 bases between. The CDR3 covers 12 residues. Per the germline V gene, CDR1 is GTSNPN and CDR2 is SVGIG (reference sequence). CDR3 sequence reads: CAWSRGFQPQHF. The CDR3 DNA reads TGTGCCTGGAGTAGGGGTTTTCAGCCCCAGCATTTT.

The V gene is TRBV12-3 or TRBV12-4, the J gene TRBJ2-1; the match to TRBD2 covers 12 bases. The CDR3 totals 14 residues. With V trimmed by 7 bases and J by 10 bases, 8 bases remained unmatched. The CDR3 sequence is CASTSSGRAREQFF. DNA for the CDR3: TGTGCCAGCACCTCTAGCGGGAGGGCCCGGGAGCAGTTCTTC.

The gene calls are TRBV6-6 and TRBJ2-7; 14 bases agree with TRBD2. Germline loops: CDR1 MNHNY, CDR2 SVGAGI (reference sequence). With V trimmed by 4 bases and J by 9 bases, 11 bases remained unmatched. This CDR3 comprises 16 residues. CDR3 sequence (DNA): TGTGCCAGCAGTTCGACTGGACTAGCGGGAGGACCTTGGCAGTACTTC. Protein sequence: CASSSTGLAGGPWQYF.

The chain joins TRBV7-9 to TRBJ2-7; TRBD1 aligns across 10 bases. The CDR3 totals 15 residues. The germline V gene encodes CDR1 SEHNR and CDR2 FQNEAQ (reference sequence). With V trimmed by 6 bases and J by 3 bases, 8 bases remained unmatched. The DNA of the CDR3 is TGTGCCAGCAGTTTGACAGGGGGCGCAGGCTACGAGCAGTACTTC. This codes for CASSLTGGAGYEQYF.

This chain connects TRBV14 to TRBJ2-5; 8 nucleotides match TRBD1. V was clipped by 4 bases and J by 5 bases; unmatched bases: 12. This CDR3 has 16 amino acids. Germline CDR1 is SGHDN and CDR2 is FVKESK. DNA for the CDR3: TGTGCCAGCAGCCCAAAGGACAGGGCTGGTAAGGAGACCCAGTACTTC. Amino acid sequence: CASSPKDRAGKETQYF.

V gene TRBV20-1 combines with J gene TRBJ1-5, with D uncertain. The CDR3 has 12 residues. The ends were cut back, 0 bases at V and 4 bases at J, with 4 bases in the middle. Germline V gene lookup returns CDR1 DFQATT and CDR2 SNEGSKA (reference sequence). The CDR3: CSAREENQPQHF. CDR3 in DNA: TGCAGTGCTAGAGAAGAGAATCAGCCCCAGCATTTT.

The chain has TRBV6-5 and TRBJ1-5, with D perhaps matching TRBD1 (6 bases). V was cut by 1 base and J by 2 bases, with 12 bases left in between. Germline CDR1 MNHEY, CDR2 SVGAGI. The CDR3 runs to 16 residues. This CDR3 is CASSYWGQGRNQPQHF. As DNA, the CDR3 is TGTGCCAGCAGTTACTGGGGGCAGGGGCGCAATCAGCCCCAGCATTTT.

This chain links TRBV7-2 with TRBJ2-7; TRBD1 aligns across 10 bases. The CDR3 length is 15 residues. Germline CDR1 reads SGHTA; CDR2 reads FQGNSA. Trimming cost V 5 bases and J 3 bases; bases outside gene matches: 7. CDR3 DNA: TGTGCCAGCAGCCTCCGGGACAGGGGCTTCTACGAGCAGTACTTC. Translating it yields CASSLRDRGFYEQYF.

The CDR3 reads CSASGQGAYEQYF. DNA for the CDR3: TGCAGTGCTAGCGGGCAGGGGGCCTACGAGCAGTACTTC. The chain recombines TRBV20-1 with TRBJ2-7; the match to TRBD1 covers 7 bases. Germline-derived CDR1 and CDR2 are DFQATT and SNEGSKA (reference sequence). This CDR3 has 13 residues. Trimming removed 3 bases from V and 2 bases from J; junction bases left unmatched: 4.

The CDR3 loop is CASSADLGMDGYTF. The CDR3 DNA reads as TGTGCCAGCAGTGCGGACCTGGGTATGGATGGCTACACCTTC. The chain couples TRBV2 to TRBJ1-2; no clear D gene. CDR1 and CDR2 (germline): SNHLY, FYNNEI. The CDR3 runs to 14 residues. Trimming stripped 4 bases from V and 6 bases from J, with 15 bases between.

The chain carries TRBV20-1 and TRBJ2-7, with D maybe TRBD2 (6 bases). Between the trimmed V and J ends, which lost 0 bases and 5 bases, there was a span of 17 bases. Germline V gene lookup returns CDR1 DFQATT and CDR2 SNEGSKA (reference sequence). The CDR3 has 15 residues. CDR3 nucleotide sequence: TGCAGTGCTAGAGATCCGGTGCAGGGAGGCCACGAGCAGTACTTC. Translated, it gives CSARDPVQGGHEQYF.

The chain uses TRBV2 and TRBJ2-7, with D perhaps TRBD1 (6 bases). The CDR3 consists of 14 residues. Germline CDR1 and CDR2: SNHLY and FYNNEI. V was trimmed by 2 bases and J by 5 bases, leaving 13 bases between them. The CDR3 protein is CASSETGYSHEQYF. The CDR3 DNA reads TGTGCCAGCAGTGAAACAGGGTACTCTCACGAGCAGTACTTC.

This rearrangement joins TRBV7-2 to TRBJ2-7; D unresolved. In germline, CDR1 is SGHTA, CDR2 FQGNSA. V lost 2 bases and J lost 2, with 4 bases in between. CDR3 length: 12 residues. The CDR3 protein is CASSLTPYEQYF. The CDR3 bases are TGTGCCAGCAGCTTAACCCCCTACGAGCAGTACTTC.

This chain uses TRBV30 with TRBJ2-5; 9 bases are a match to TRBD1. The germline gives CDR1 GTSNPN, CDR2 SVGIG (reference sequence). The CDR3 is 15 amino acids. Losses at the gene ends were 1 base for V and 5 bases for J; bases not matched to a gene: 8. CDR3 sequence: CAWSAYRGLGETQYF. DNA of the CDR3: TGTGCCTGGAGTGCTTACAGGGGGCTAGGGGAGACCCAGTACTTC.

The CDR3 sequence: CATSDFTATEAFF. CDR3 DNA: TGTGCCACATCGGACTTTACAGCCACTGAAGCTTTCTTT. The chain recombines TRBV10-3 with TRBJ1-1; D call uncertain. The CDR3 extends over 13 amino acids. Trimming cost V 10 bases and J 4 bases, with 16 bases left between them. CDR1 and CDR2 (germline): ENHRY, SYGVKD.

The chain couples TRBV4-1 to TRBJ1-6, with D perhaps matching TRBD1 (5 bases). Germline CDR1 and CDR2: MGHRA and YSYEKL. The CDR3 covers 15 residues. With 4 bases removed from V and 9 bases from J, the gap between germline ends came to 16 bases. This CDR3 reads CASSRGIQGGSPLHF. In DNA form, the CDR3 reads TGCGCCAGCAGCCGAGGTATCCAGGGTGGTTCACCCCTCCACTTT.

This sequence joins TRBV14 and TRBJ2-5; D is unresolved. The V and J ends lost 3 bases and 0 bases respectively, with 5 bases between them. The CDR3 is made up of 13 amino acids. Germline V gene sequence: CDR1 SGHDN, CDR2 FVKESK. This chain's CDR3 is CASSQGNQETQYF. The CDR3 DNA sequence: TGTGCCAGCAGCCAGGGAAACCAAGAGACCCAGTACTTC.

This sequence joins TRBV21-1 and TRBJ1-5; TRBD1, the D gene given by the table, was not confirmed from the DNA. TRBV21-1 is a recognized pseudogene. The CDR3 length is 15 residues. The CDR3 bases are TGTGCCAGCCACAGGGGGCGATGTCGCAATCAGCCCCAGCATTTT. As protein: CASHRGRCRNQPQHF.

The CDR3, as DNA: TGTGCCAGCAGTTCCGGTCGGCAGGGCTATCTACAGCCCCAGCATTTT. Amino acids: CASSSGRQGYLQPQHF. V usage is TRBV28 and J usage is TRBJ1-5; D is perhaps TRBD1 (5 bases). The V gene lost 4 bases and the J gene lost 7 bases, with 20 bases spanning the gap. The CDR3 runs 16 residues. CDR1 is MDHEN and CDR2 is SYDVKM in the germline V gene.

This clonotype was counted only a few times. This chain connects TRBV6-5 to TRBJ2-7; weak D call: TRBD2 (6 bases). V was clipped by 4 bases and J by 2 bases, with 12 bases between them. In germline, CDR1 is MNHEY, CDR2 SVGAGI. The CDR3 extends over 14 amino acids. The CDR3 DNA is TGTGCCAGCAGTTCAATTTCGGGAGCCTACGAGCAGTACTTC. Translation gives CASSSISGAYEQYF.

This chain joins TRBV18 and TRBJ2-7; TRBD1 matches at 9 bases. V gave up 6 bases and J gave up 5 bases; unmatched junction bases: 2. CDR3 length: 12 residues. CDR1 and CDR2 from the germline V gene are KGHSH and LQKENI. Written as DNA, the CDR3 is TGTGCCAGCTCTCGACAGGGGGACGAGCAGTACTTC. Translated: CASSRQGDEQYF.

CDR3 loop: CASSFQAGNEQYF. CDR3 bases: TGTGCCAGCAGCTTTCAGGCAGGGAACGAGCAGTACTTC. The rearrangement links TRBV5-6 to TRBJ2-7; D is possibly TRBD1 (5 bases). The CDR3 runs to 13 residues. The germline gives CDR1 SGHDT, CDR2 YYEEEE. V was shortened by 2 bases and J by 5 bases, with 11 bases between the two germline ends.

The CDR3 loop is CASRTRLDQPQHF. CDR3 in DNA: TGTGCCAGCAGGACAAGGTTGGATCAGCCCCAGCATTTT. V is TRBV6-5 and J is TRBJ1-5; no clear D gene. Germline-derived CDR1 and CDR2 are MNHEY and SVGAGI. The CDR3 covers 13 residues. V lost 6 bases and J lost 5, with 11 bases in between.

This sequence joins TRBV14 and TRBJ2-1, with D possibly TRBD1 on 6 matching bases. CDR1 and CDR2 (germline): SGHDN, FVKESK. The CDR3 length is 15 residues. Trimming took off 0 bases at V and 5 bases at J, with 11 bases between the two ends. The CDR3 is CASSQDWTVDNEQFF. The CDR3 DNA follows: TGTGCCAGCAGCCAAGATTGGACAGTGGACAATGAGCAGTTCTTC. Full variable domain (remainder filled in from reference TRBV14 and TRBJ2-1): EAGVTQFPSHSVIEKGQTVTLRCDPISGHDNLYWYRRVMGKEIKFLLHFVKESKQDESGMPNNRFLAERTGGTYSTLKVQPAELEDSGVYFCASSQDWTVDNEQFFGPGTRLTVL.

This rearrangement joins TRBV4-1 to TRBJ1-2, with 8 nucleotides matching TRBD1. J lost 10 bases, V lost 5 bases, and 9 bases had no gene match. Germline V lookup: CDR1 MGHRA, CDR2 YSYEKL. The CDR3 has 13 residues. CDR3: CASSVRQGPYYTF. CDR3 DNA: TGCGCCAGCAGCGTCCGACAGGGGCCTTACTACACCTTC.

The gene calls are TRBV6-5 and TRBJ1-1; no definite D call. CDR1 and CDR2 from the germline V gene are MNHEY and SVGAGI. V was shortened by 2 bases and J by 5 bases, with 6 bases between the two germline ends. CDR3 length: 12 amino acids. CDR3 protein: CASSYGGTEAFF. CDR3 coding DNA: TGTGCCAGCAGTTACGGCGGTACTGAAGCTTTCTTT.